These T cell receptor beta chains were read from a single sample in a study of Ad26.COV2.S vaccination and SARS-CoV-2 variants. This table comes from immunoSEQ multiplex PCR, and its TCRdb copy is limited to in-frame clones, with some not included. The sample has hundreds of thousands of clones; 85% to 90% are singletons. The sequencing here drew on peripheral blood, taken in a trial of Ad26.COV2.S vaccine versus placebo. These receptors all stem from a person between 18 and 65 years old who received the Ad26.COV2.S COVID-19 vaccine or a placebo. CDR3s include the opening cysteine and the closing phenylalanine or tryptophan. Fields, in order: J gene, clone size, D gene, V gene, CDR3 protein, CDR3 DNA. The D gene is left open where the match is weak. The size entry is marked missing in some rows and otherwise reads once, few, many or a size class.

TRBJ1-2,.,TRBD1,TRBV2,CASKRGDRGGLIDPGYTF,TGTGCCAGCAAGCGTGGGGACAGGGGAGGGTTAATCGACCCTGGCTACACCTTC
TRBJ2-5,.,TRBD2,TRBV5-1,CASSLGASGSGETQYF,TGCGCCAGCAGCTTGGGGGCTAGCGGGAGCGGAGAGACCCAGTACTTC
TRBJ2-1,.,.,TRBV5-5,CASSLVRLGDEQFF,TGTGCCAGCAGCTTGGTCCGGCTTGGGGATGAGCAGTTCTTC
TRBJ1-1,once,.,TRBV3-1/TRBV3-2,CASSLISGNTEAFF,TGTGCCAGCAGCCTTATTTCGGGGAACACTGAAGCTTTCTTT
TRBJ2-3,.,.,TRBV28,CASSFRQGGHTQYF,TGTGCCAGCAGTTTTAGGCAGGGGGGACATACGCAGTATTTT
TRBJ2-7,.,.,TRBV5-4,CASSLESYEQYF,TGTGCCAGCAGCTTGGAGTCCTACGAGCAGTACTTC
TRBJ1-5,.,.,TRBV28,CASTSHKGGDQPQHF,TGTGCCAGCACCTCCCATAAAGGGGGAGATCAGCCCCAGCATTTT
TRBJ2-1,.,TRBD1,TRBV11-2,CASSWTGWDEQFF,TGTGCCAGCAGCTGGACAGGGTGGGATGAGCAGTTCTTC
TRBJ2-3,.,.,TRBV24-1,CATSDLGSTDTQYF,TGTGCCACCAGTGATTTGGGTAGCACAGATACGCAGTATTTT
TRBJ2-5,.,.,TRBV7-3,CASSLQPSAPGAQYF,TGTGCCAGCAGCCTCCAACCCAGCGCCCCAGGGGCCCAGTACTTC
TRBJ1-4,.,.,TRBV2,CASSAGGIDEKLFF,TGTGCCAGCAGTGCTGGGGGAATAGATGAAAAACTGTTTTTT
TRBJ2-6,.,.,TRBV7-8,CASSLDHNSGANVLTF,TGTGCCAGCAGCTTAGACCACAACTCTGGGGCCAACGTCCTGACTTTC
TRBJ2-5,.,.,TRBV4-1,CASSQGGATLETQYF,TGCGCCAGCAGCCAAGGGGGGGCTACCCTAGAGACCCAGTACTTC
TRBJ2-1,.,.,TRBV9,CASSVEGRASDEQFF,TGTGCCAGCAGCGTAGAAGGTAGGGCCAGCGATGAGCAGTTCTTC
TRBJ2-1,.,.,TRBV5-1,CASESSAGNYNEQFF,TGCGCCAGCGAGTCTTCAGCGGGCAACTACAATGAGCAGTTCTTC
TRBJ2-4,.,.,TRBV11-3,CASSSRGPGENIQYF,TGTGCCAGCAGCTCCCGAGGCCCGGGGGAAAACATTCAGTACTTC
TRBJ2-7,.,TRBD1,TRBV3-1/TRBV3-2,CASSQGTGTGYEQYF,TGTGCCAGCAGCCAAGGAACCGGGACAGGGTACGAGCAGTACTTC
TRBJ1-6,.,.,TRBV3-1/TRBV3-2,CASSRGSIRSPLHF,TGTGCCAGCAGCCGTGGATCGATTCGTTCACCCCTCCACTTT
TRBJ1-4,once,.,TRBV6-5,CASSKEVNEKLFF,TGTGCCAGCAGTAAGGAAGTTAATGAAAAACTGTTTTTT
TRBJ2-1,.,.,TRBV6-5,CASSSAARQVIF,TGTGCCAGCAGTTCCGCCGCCCGCCAGGTGATCTTC
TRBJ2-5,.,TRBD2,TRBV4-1,CASSQRLAGGGETQYF,TGCGCCAGCAGCCAACGCTTAGCGGGAGGAGGTGAGACCCAGTACTTC
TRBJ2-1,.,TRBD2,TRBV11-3,CASSSGLAGVNEQFF,TGTGCCAGCAGCTCCGGACTAGCGGGGGTCAATGAGCAGTTCTTC
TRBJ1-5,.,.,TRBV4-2,CASSQVGDTDNQPQHF,TGTGCCAGCAGCCAAGTAGGTGACACAGACAATCAGCCCCAGCATTTT
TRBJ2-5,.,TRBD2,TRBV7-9,CASSFLSGALQETQYF,TGTGCCAGCAGCTTTCTCAGCGGGGCCTTACAAGAGACCCAGTACTTC
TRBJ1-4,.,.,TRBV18,CASSERPGGDEKLFF,TGTGCCAGCTCTGAACGGCCCGGCGGGGATGAAAAACTGTTTTTT
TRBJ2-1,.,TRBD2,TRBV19,CASSITGLASFRFF,TGTGCCAGTAGTATTACGGGACTAGCATCGTTTAGGTTCTTC
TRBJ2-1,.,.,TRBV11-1,CASSLGVHNEQFF,TGTGCCAGCAGCTTAGGAGTCCACAATGAGCAGTTCTTC
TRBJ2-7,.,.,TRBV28,CASSLGGLTYEQYF,TGTGCCAGCAGTCTAGGGGGGCTTACCTACGAGCAGTACTTC
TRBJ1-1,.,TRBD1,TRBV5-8,CASWDRGHTEAFF,TGTGCCAGCTGGGACAGGGGGCATACTGAAGCTTTCTTT
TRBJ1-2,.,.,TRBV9,CASSVGPRETGYTF,TGTGCCAGCAGCGTAGGACCCAGGGAAACTGGCTACACCTTC
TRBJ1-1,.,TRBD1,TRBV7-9,CASSPWTGGNTEAFF,TGTGCCAGCAGCCCCTGGACAGGGGGGAACACTGAAGCTTTCTTT
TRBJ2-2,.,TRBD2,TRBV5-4,CASSVASGVIITGELFF,TGTGCCAGCAGCGTGGCTAGCGGGGTCATTATCACCGGGGAGCTGTTTTTT
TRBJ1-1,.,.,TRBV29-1,CSVQPDMNTEAFF,TGCAGCGTCCAACCAGATATGAACACTGAAGCTTTCTTT
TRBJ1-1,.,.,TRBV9,CASSVGQFATEAFF,TGTGCCAGCAGCGTCGGGCAGTTTGCCACTGAAGCTTTCTTT
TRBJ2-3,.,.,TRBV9,CASSVALVVTGTDTQYF,TGTGCCAGCAGCGTAGCGCTAGTAGTGACGGGCACAGATACGCAGTATTTT
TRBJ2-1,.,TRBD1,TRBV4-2,CASSHGQGAYNEQFF,TGTGCCAGCAGCCACGGACAGGGTGCCTACAATGAGCAGTTCTTC
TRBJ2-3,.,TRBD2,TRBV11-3,CASSSRTSPDTQYF,TGTGCCAGCAGCTCCAGGACTAGCCCAGATACGCAGTATTTT
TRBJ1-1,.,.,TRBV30,CAWTPEARAFF,TGTGCCTGGACCCCAGAGGCAAGAGCTTTCTTT
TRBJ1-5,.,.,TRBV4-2,CASSQEVRNSNQPQHF,TGTGCCAGCAGCCAAGAGGTTCGGAATAGCAATCAGCCCCAGCATTTT
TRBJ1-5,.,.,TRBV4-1,CASSQGPGKLYSNQPQHF,TGCGCCAGCAGCCAAGGACCCGGAAAACTTTATAGCAATCAGCCCCAGCATTTT
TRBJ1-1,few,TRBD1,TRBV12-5,CASGLEGGVKLYF,TGTGCTAGTGGTTTGGAAGGGGGCGTCAAGCTTTACTTT
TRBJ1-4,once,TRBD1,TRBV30,CAWNPGQATNEKLFF,TGTGCCTGGAATCCGGGACAGGCAACTAATGAAAAACTGTTTTTT
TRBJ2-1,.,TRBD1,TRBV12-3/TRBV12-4,CASSLALTGVKFF,TGTGCCAGCAGTTTAGCGCTAACAGGGGTGAAGTTCTTC
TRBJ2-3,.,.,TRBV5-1,CASSSYPGDTQYF,TGCGCCAGCAGCTCCTACCCGGGAGATACGCAGTATTTT
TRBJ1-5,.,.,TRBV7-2,CASSPTGRNQPQHF,TGTGCCAGCAGCCCCACAGGGCGTAATCAGCCCCAGCATTTT
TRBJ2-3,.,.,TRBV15,CATSRDPGSDTQYF,TGTGCCACCAGCAGAGATCCCGGTTCAGATACGCAGTATTTT
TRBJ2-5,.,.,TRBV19,CASRGRLETQYF,TGTGCCAGTAGAGGGAGGTTAGAGACCCAGTACTTC
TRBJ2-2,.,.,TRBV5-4,CASSLTENTGELFF,TGTGCCAGCAGCTTAACAGAGAACACCGGGGAGCTGTTTTTT
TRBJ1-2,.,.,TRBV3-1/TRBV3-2,CASSQARGTGYTF,TGTGCCAGCAGCCAAGCCCGGGGGACTGGCTACACCTTC
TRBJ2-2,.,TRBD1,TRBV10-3,CAVKPTGKAGELFF,TGTGCCGTTAAGCCGACAGGGAAAGCCGGGGAGCTGTTTTTT
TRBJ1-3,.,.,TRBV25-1,CASSAPGGGNTIYF,TGTGCCAGCAGTGCCCCGGGGGGGGGAAACACCATATATTTT
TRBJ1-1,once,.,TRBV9,CASSVPGRTEAFF,TGTGCCAGCAGCGTACCGGGGAGGACTGAAGCTTTCTTT
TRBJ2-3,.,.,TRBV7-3,CASSLGSSADTQYF,TGTGCCAGCAGCTTAGGTTCTTCCGCAGATACGCAGTATTTT
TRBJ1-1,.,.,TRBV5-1,CASSFRADGTEAFF,TGCGCCAGCAGCTTCCGGGCAGATGGCACTGAAGCTTTCTTT
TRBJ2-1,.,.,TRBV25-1,CASSAPTERENNEQFF,TGTGCCAGCAGTGCCCCGACGGAAAGAGAAAACAATGAGCAGTTCTTC